This T cell receptor (beta chain) is from a study of T cell responses to AZD1222 COVID-19 vaccine. A note on this clone: What it binds is not known.

Germline assignment: CDR1 SGHNT and CDR2 YENEEA. This CDR3 has 12 amino acids. Trimming left V 4 bases short and J 5 bases short, with 6 bases between. Assay used: immunoSEQ multiplex PCR; TCRdb lists only in-frame clones, some missing. The data contain about 76,000 clones, around nine tenths of them singletons. Regarding the study as a whole: Only a handful of people who got AZD1222 tested seropositive at baseline. Every sample of the repertoires postdated the peak T cell response. The donor group comprised mostly white British people and more females; the analysis possibly underestimated clonal diversity.

The material sequenced was peripheral blood, taken on day 0 of AZD1222 vaccination. The source of this sequence is an adult in good health. The chain employs TRBV11-3 and TRBJ2-1, with D unclear. The CDR3 bases are TGTGCCAGCAGCTCAAACAACAATGAGCAGTTCTTC. Its translation: CASSSNNNEQFF.